Shown below are 22 T cell receptor beta chains from a single sample sequenced in a study of T cell responses to AZD1222 COVID-19 vaccine (dated by TCRdb to about 2021). Receptor amplification or capture employed the immunoSEQ multiplex PCR assay. The table comes from immuneACCESS by way of TCRdb, which keeps in-frame sequences with V and J called. Part of the clones is missing from these tables; in studies checked, under half for an unresolved V gene and the rest for unknown reasons. The sample has approximately 190,000 clones on record, roughly 92% of them singletons. Jointly, the top ten make up over 1% of the sample. Explained via the paper, the time point label denotes: baseline before first vaccination. The starting material was peripheral blood, obtained on day 0 of AZD1222 vaccination. Receptors were obtained from an adult in good health.

This clone was picked up one time. The chain uses TRBV9 and TRBJ1-3; D remains unclear. The V end lost 0 bases, the J end lost 1 base, and 11 bases lay between the germline ends. Germline V lookup: CDR1 SGDLS, CDR2 YYNGEE. The CDR3 consists of 16 residues. The CDR3 coding sequence is TGTGCCAGCAGCGTAGGGCAGCGAAGTTCTGGAAACACCATATATTTT. This codes for CASSVGQRSSGNTIYF.

The chain joins TRBV19 to TRBJ1-5, with D perhaps matching TRBD1 (6 bases). This CDR3 spans 16 amino acids. CDR1 LNHDA and CDR2 SQIVND come from the germline V gene (reference sequence). The V and J ends lost 5 bases and 3 bases respectively, with 17 bases between them. The CDR3 is CASSSPGTGSNQPQHF. CDR3 bases: TGTGCCAGTAGTTCCCCGGGTACAGGGTCCAATCAGCCCCAGCATTTT.

This clone has a handful of counts. The chain employs TRBV25-1 and TRBJ1-2; D gene unclear. The V gene's germline CDR1 is MGHDK and CDR2 SYGVNS. The CDR3 sequence is 12 residues long. V shed 7 bases and J shed 8 bases, with 14 bases lying between them. The CDR3 DNA reads as TGTGCCAGCATCTCCCTGGAGTACGGCTACACCTTC. Translating gives CASISLEYGYTF.

Here the CDR3 reads CANGQGNQPQHF. Written as DNA, the CDR3 is TGTGCCAACGGACAGGGCAATCAGCCCCAGCATTTT. V gene TRBV28 combines with J gene TRBJ1-5; the match to TRBD1 covers 7 bases. CDR1 and CDR2 (germline): MDHEN, SYDVKM. The CDR3 sequence is 12 residues long. V shed 10 bases, J shed 2 bases, and the junction held 2 bases outside the gene matches.

This chain links TRBV28 with TRBJ1-2, with a possible D match to TRBD1 (6 bases). The germline V gene has CDR1 MDHEN and CDR2 SYDVKM. V lost 5 bases to trimming and J lost 8 bases, with 18 bases between them. The CDR3 is 14 residues long. CDR3 nucleotides: TGTGCCAGCAGTCAAGCCGGGACATCATACGGCTACACCTTC. Protein sequence: CASSQAGTSYGYTF.

The chain uses TRBV2 and TRBJ2-1, with a weak D call TRBD2 (7 bases). Germline CDR1 reads SNHLY; CDR2 reads FYNNEI. V was clipped by 8 bases and J by 6 bases, with 14 bases between them. The CDR3 runs to 13 residues. This chain's CDR3 is CASELGGANEQFF. DNA for the CDR3: TGTGCCAGCGAATTGGGGGGGGCCAATGAGCAGTTCTTC.

This chain uses TRBV6-6 with TRBJ1-3; D possibly corresponds to TRBD1 (5 bases). V was trimmed by 8 bases and J by 6 bases, leaving 23 bases between them. The germline V gene encodes CDR1 MNHNY and CDR2 SVGAGI (reference sequence). CDR3 length equals 16 residues. CDR3 protein: CASCRDQGILKNTIYF. CDR3 in DNA: TGTGCCAGCTGCCGGGACCAGGGAATCCTAAAAAACACCATATATTTT.

The chain joins TRBV6-5 to TRBJ2-5; D is possibly TRBD2 (7 bases). The CDR3 runs to 15 residues. V lost 0 bases to trimming and J lost 4 bases, with 12 bases between them. Germline CDR1 reads MNHEY; CDR2 reads SVGAGI. The CDR3 DNA sequence: TGTGCCAGCAGTTACTCGAGGGGGGGGGCAGAGACCCAGTACTTC. Its translation is CASSYSRGGAETQYF.

This clone was seen a single time. The junction departs from the called germline gene at one end, perhaps through a read error. The same CDR3 can be traced to other DNA sequences in this sample. This chain connects TRBV6-2 or TRBV6-3 to TRBJ1-2; D gene ambiguous. There are 11 residues in the CDR3. CDR1 and CDR2 (germline): MNHEY, SVGEGT. This CDR3 reads CASSDSYGYTF. The CDR3, as DNA: TGTGCCAGCAGTGACTCCTATGGCTACACCTTC.

This sequence joins TRBV29-1 and TRBJ1-4, with D tentatively TRBD1 (6 bases). This CDR3 spans 14 amino acids. Germline V CDR1 and CDR2: SQVTM, ANQGSEA. Trimming removed 0 bases from V and 8 bases from J, with 13 bases in between. The CDR3 DNA reads TGCAGCGTTGAAGATGCAGGGGTGGACGAAAAACTGTTTTTT. The encoded protein is CSVEDAGVDEKLFF.

The chain links TRBV4-2 to TRBJ1-3; perhaps TRBD1 as D (5 bases). The CDR3 consists of 14 residues. Per germline, CDR1 LGHNA and CDR2 YNFKEQ. V lost 4 bases to trimming and J lost 2 bases, with 9 bases between them. CDR3 sequence: CASSRTGPGNTIYF. CDR3 in DNA: TGTGCCAGCAGCCGCACGGGGCCTGGAAACACCATATATTTT.

In DNA form, the CDR3 reads TGTGCCAGCAGCTTCGACGGTAGCAATCAGCCCCAGCATTTT. Encoded protein: CASSFDGSNQPQHF. The chain combines TRBV5-4 with TRBJ1-5; D gene ambiguous. V gave up 2 bases and J gave up 0 bases, with 6 bases separating them. Germline V gene data show CDR1 as SGHNT and CDR2 as YYREEE (reference sequence). CDR3 length equals 14 residues.

This chain links TRBV5-1 with TRBJ1-6, with a tentative D call TRBD1 (6 bases). The CDR3 runs 13 residues. V lost 7 bases and J 10 bases, leaving 15 bases between the germline ends. CDR1 is SGHRS, CDR2 YFSETQ, per germline. CDR3 sequence (DNA): TGCGCCAGCGGATGGACAGAGGAGTCACCCCTCCACTTT. It translates to CASGWTEESPLHF. The full variable domain, rest sourced from reference TRBV5-1 and TRBJ1-6, is KAGVTQTPRYLIKTRGQQVTLSCSPISGHRSVSWYQQTPGQGLQFLFEYFSETQRNKGNFPGRFSGRQFSNSRSEMNVSTLELGDSALYLCASGWTEESPLHFGNGTRLTVT.

V usage is TRBV7-2 and J usage is TRBJ2-2; 7 positions match TRBD1. The V segment lost 5 bases and the J segment 6 bases; nucleotides outside the gene matches: 9. The CDR3 runs 15 residues. Germline CDR1 and CDR2: SGHTA and FQGNSA. This CDR3 is CASSRDTGVAGELFF. CDR3 nucleotide sequence: TGTGCCAGCAGCCGCGATACAGGGGTTGCCGGGGAGCTGTTTTTT.

The chain joins TRBV10-3 to TRBJ1-5; weak D call: TRBD1 (5 bases). Germline assignment: CDR1 ENHRY and CDR2 SYGVKD. The V gene lost 5 bases and the J gene lost 5 bases, with 13 bases spanning the gap. The CDR3 has 14 amino acids. The CDR3 sequence is CAISLTEGDQPQHF. The CDR3 nucleotides read TGTGCCATCAGTTTGACAGAAGGTGATCAGCCCCAGCATTTT.

V usage is TRBV9 and J usage is TRBJ2-2; tentatively, D is TRBD1 (6 bases). V was clipped by 6 bases and J by 5 bases, with 32 bases between them. Germline CDR1 is SGDLS and CDR2 is YYNGEE. CDR3 length: 20 residues. This CDR3 reads CASNAAISKSGAFGTGELFF. The CDR3 bases are TGTGCCAGCAATGCAGCGATCTCCAAATCAGGGGCTTTTGGAACCGGGGAGCTGTTTTTT.

The gene calls are TRBV3-1 (or the pseudogene TRBV3-2) and TRBJ1-4; 11 bases fit TRBD1. Germline V gene sequence: CDR1 LGHDT, CDR2 YNNKEL (reference sequence). The ends lost 1 base at V and 8 bases at J; junction bases unmatched: 0. The CDR3 totals 14 residues. The CDR3 region has the DNA TGTGCCAGCAGCCAAGGGACAGGGGGCGAAAAACTGTTTTTT. Amino acids: CASSQGTGGEKLFF.

The chain links TRBV19 to TRBJ1-2; TRBD1 matches at 7 bases. The trim removed 4 bases at V and 0 bases at J, leaving 2 bases unmatched. Germline CDR1 LNHDA, CDR2 SQIVND (reference sequence). This CDR3 region has 14 residues. The CDR3 spells CASSRTGANYGYTF. CDR3 nucleotides: TGTGCCAGTAGTAGGACAGGAGCTAACTATGGCTACACCTTC.

This rearrangement joins TRBV7-2 to TRBJ2-1, with 15 bases fitting TRBD2. This CDR3 contains 15 residues. Germline trimming cut 5 bases from V and 15 bases from J; bases unmatched to any gene: 11. Germline CDR1 is SGHTA and CDR2 is FQGNSA. CDR3 DNA sequence: TGTGCCAGCAGCCAATTCGGGACTAGCGGGGGGAGGAGGTTCTTC. Its translation is CASSQFGTSGGRRFF.

This clone was counted between two and nine times. The rearrangement links TRBV27 to TRBJ1-2; D is unclear. The CDR3 runs 14 residues. The V and J ends lost 4 bases and 4 bases respectively, with 13 bases between them. Germline V gene sequence: CDR1 MNHEY, CDR2 SMNVEV (reference sequence). The DNA of the CDR3 is TGTGCCAGCAGTTCGGGGAGCGGCCGCTATGGCTACACCTTC. This sequence encodes CASSSGSGRYGYTF.

The rearrangement joins TRBV19 to TRBJ1-2, with D maybe TRBD1 (6 bases). There are 12 residues in the CDR3. Germline lookup yields CDR1 LNHDA and CDR2 SQIVND (reference sequence). Trimming took 8 bases from V and 4 from J, leaving 11 bases between them. The CDR3 spells CASGGAGYGYTF. In DNA form, the CDR3 reads TGTGCCAGTGGGGGGGCTGGCTATGGCTACACCTTC.

V and J are TRBV7-2 and TRBJ1-5; D perhaps matches TRBD1 (6 bases). Trimming removed 1 base at V and 7 bases at J, with 14 bases between. This CDR3 comprises 15 residues. The germline V gene encodes CDR1 SGHTA and CDR2 FQGNSA. The CDR3 spells CASSLEGTGLQPQHF. Here the CDR3 DNA reads TGTGCCAGCAGCTTAGAGGGCACAGGGCTGCAGCCCCAGCATTTT.